Given below is one TCR beta chain in context. Its antigen remains unknown. These data come from a study of T-cell memory formation after mild COVID-19. Background on the study: TCR clusters mostly belonged to single donors. Study findings and constraints: CD4+ contracting clones lay mainly in CM and EM, CD8+ ones in EMRA. Later expanders leaned CD4+, whereas clones that contracted between day 15 and 85 were balanced CD4/CD8.

5'RACE, which relied on constant-segment primers, yielded TCR alpha and TCR beta cDNA libraries carrying sample barcodes and UMIs. TCRdb re-called the 5' RACE reads through MiXCR, storing one row per CDR3 protein. The sample gives about 120,000 distinct CDR3 sequences, approximately 22% of which show up once; approximately 40% is in the top ten. The sequencing input was PBMCs or a T cell subset sorted from them (not recorded which). This sequence was found in a man aged 18-30 years who had mild COVID-19 (a few samples of this study predate the infection). Cell type and time point are not known.

This chain's CDR3 is CASSSRLASSYEQYF. The CDR3 coding sequence is TGCGCCAGCAGCTCCCGTCTAGCGAGCTCCTACGAGCAGTACTTC. J is TRBJ2-7 and V is TRBV4-1; D perhaps matches TRBD2 (6 bases). V was pared by 5 bases and J by 0 bases, with 14 bases between. Germline V gene data show CDR1 as MGHRA and CDR2 as YSYEKL. This CDR3 is built from 15 residues.